This T cell receptor (beta chain) was found in a study of CD8 T cells in Susac syndrome. On the study more broadly: Clinically active disease was present in about six of the sequenced Susac syndrome patients. Eight or nine of these patients were in remission.

Germline loops: CDR1 MGHDK, CDR2 SYGVNS. V was trimmed by 2 bases and J by 8 bases, leaving 15 bases between them. This CDR3 comprises 15 residues. RNA in amounts of 0.5 to 1 ug was reverse transcribed with random hexamers. A single record per CDR3 protein comes from TCRdb applying MiXCR to the immunoSEQ multiplex PCR reads. The table records about 180,000 distinct CDR3 sequences, 85% to 95% of them present only once. The chain combines TRBV25-1 with TRBJ2-2; D might be TRBD2 (6 bases). The source material was CD4+ T cells from PBMCs. The source of this sequence is a human donor with Susac syndrome. CDR3 amino acids: CASSEGTWDGGELFF. The CDR3 DNA reads TGTGCCAGCAGTGAAGGGACTTGGGACGGGGGGGAGCTGTTTTTT.